This T cell receptor beta chain was retrieved from a study of blood T cells in healthy people across ages. Of note for this clonotype: Antigen: not known.

Those donating, healthy Caucasian individuals from Russia, were aged roughly 6 to 90. Each sample used at least 6 million PBMCs. A second about 7 to 12 cycle PCR used barcoded and J-beta primers. TCRdb reprocessed the 5' RACE reads with MiXCR, giving one entry per CDR3 protein. The data show 800,000 or so distinct CDR3 sequences, more than 35% seen once. Study-level results: The diversity estimates, figures obtained from one million T cells, were considered underestimates.

V was trimmed by 5 bases and J by 2 bases, leaving 17 bases between them. The CDR3 is made up of 16 amino acids. Germline CDR1 reads SGHTA; CDR2 reads FQGTGA. The chain uses TRBV7-3 and TRBJ2-3, with D perhaps matching TRBD2 (6 bases). This clonotype was sampled from a man at least 80 years old in good health. Sequenced material: blood. The CDR3 DNA reads as TGTGCCAGCAGCCACATCGGGGGTGGGGCCACAGATACGCAGTATTTT. It is translated as CASSHIGGGATDTQYF. The entire variable domain, with the rest obtained from reference TRBV7-3 and TRBJ2-3, is as follows: GAGVSQTPSNKVTEKGKYVELRCDPISGHTALYWYRQSLGQGPEFLIYFQGTGAADDSGLPNDRFFAVRPEGSVSTLKIQRTERGDSAVYLCASSHIGGGATDTQYFGPGTRLTVL.